Listed below are T cell receptor beta chains from one sample, sequenced in a study of T cells in Graves' hyperthyroidism and ophthalmopathy. MiXCR was run by TCRdb on the multiplex PCR reads, yielding one entry per CDR3 protein. The sample holds around 760,000 distinct CDR3 sequences; roughly 32% are singletons and the top ten take roughly 31%. Source material: blood. These receptors were taken from a woman aged 40 to 50 with Graves' hyperthyroidism. CDR3s include the opening cysteine and the closing phenylalanine or tryptophan. The D gene is left open where the match is weak. Size is omitted from some rows. Given values are once, few, many or a class for expanded clones.

clone_size d_call j_call v_call cdr3_aa cdr3_nt
NA NA TRBJ2-7 TRBV11-2 CASRLETGNYEQYF TGTGCCAGCCGCTTAGAAACAGGGAACTACGAGCAGTACTTC
many NA TRBJ2-5 TRBV7-7 CASSLGPDPETQYF TGTGCTAGCAGCTTAGGACCGGACCCAGAGACCCAGTACTTC
NA NA TRBJ1-3 TRBV4-3 CASSHAGKSRGNTIYF TGCGCCAGCAGCCACGCCGGCAAATCCCGGGGAAACACCATATATTTT
NA TRBD2 TRBJ2-7 TRBV2 CASSENRYRTSGDSYEQYF TGTGCCAGCAGTGAGAATCGATACCGGACTAGCGGGGATTCCTACGAGCAGTACTTC
NA NA TRBJ1-1 TRBV7-9 CASRSQYEGRRLNTEAFF TGTGCCAGCAGGAGCCAGTACGAGGGGAGGAGATTAAACACTGAAGCTTTCTTT
many NA TRBJ1-4 TRBV2 CAKSRGNEKLFF TGTGCCAAGTCCCGGGGAAATGAAAAACTGTTTTTT
NA NA TRBJ2-3 TRBV2 CASSAEPDTQYF TGTGCCAGCAGTGCTGAGCCAGATACGCAGTATTTT
NA NA TRBJ1-2 TRBV9 CASSQGPFYGYTF TGTGCCAGCAGCCAAGGCCCTTTCTATGGCTACACCTTC
few NA TRBJ2-7 TRBV4-1 CASSQGRGDGSYEQYF TGCGCCAGCAGCCAAGGTAGAGGGGATGGGTCCTACGAGCAGTACTTC
few TRBD1 TRBJ1-1 TRBV6-9 CASSSAGQGGTEAFF TGTGCCAGCAGTTCCGCGGGACAGGGAGGCACTGAAGCTTTCTTT
many NA TRBJ1-2 TRBV19 CASYPGAEAYGYTF TGTGCCAGTTACCCCGGGGCCGAAGCCTATGGCTACACCTTC
NA NA TRBJ2-7 TRBV7-8 CASSLNPWGAEEQYF TGTGCCAGCAGCTTAAACCCCTGGGGGGCAGAAGAGCAGTACTTC
NA NA TRBJ1-6 TRBV10-3 CASSRGVTNSPLHF TGTGCCAGCAGTCGGGGGGTTACTAATTCACCCCTCCACTTT
NA NA TRBJ2-6 TRBV5-4 CASTQGPNSGANVLTF TGCGCCAGCACCCAGGGGCCTAACTCTGGGGCCAACGTCCTGACTTTC
NA TRBD2 TRBJ2-7 TRBV2 CASSVSGTRAYEQYF TGTGCCAGCAGCGTAAGTGGGACTAGGGCCTACGAGCAGTACTTC
NA NA TRBJ2-7 TRBV25-1 CASSDSGITYEQYF TGTGCCAGCAGTGACTCCGGGATCACATACGAGCAGTACTTC
NA NA TRBJ1-5 TRBV20-1 CSARDRGGSGNQPQHF TGCAGTGCTAGAGACCGGGGGGGGTCCGGCAATCAGCCCCAGCATTTT
NA NA TRBJ2-6 TRBV10-3 CAISEGIAGANVLTF TGTGCCATCAGTGAGGGTATCGCTGGGGCCAACGTCCTGACTTTC
few NA TRBJ2-5 TRBV9 CASSVGTGESQETQYF TGTGCCAGCAGCGTAGGAACAGGAGAATCACAAGAGACCCAGTACTTC
many NA TRBJ1-3 TRBV10-3 CAIYKEGSSGNTIYF TGTGCCATATATAAGGAGGGGAGCTCTGGAAACACCATATATTTT
many TRBD1 TRBJ2-2 TRBV2 CAGTWTGTNTGELFF TGTGCCGGAACTTGGACAGGGACGAACACCGGGGAGCTGTTTTTT
many NA TRBJ2-2 TRBV7-9 CASILTPNTGELFF TGTGCCAGCATCCTAACTCCGAACACCGGGGAGCTGTTTTTT
few TRBD2 TRBJ2-2 TRBV10-3 CATGNKLAGETPSTGELFF TGTGCCACCGGCAATAAACTAGCGGGAGAAACCCCCAGCACCGGGGAGCTGTTTTTT
NA NA TRBJ1-1 TRBV5-5 CASSHLSRGSGEALF TGCGCCAGCAGCCACCTTTCGCGGGGGTCGGGTGAAGCTCTCTTT
NA NA TRBJ2-7 TRBV7-2 CASSFGPVGNEQYF TGTGCCAGCAGTTTCGGGCCGGTAGGGAATGAGCAGTACTTC
NA TRBD1 TRBJ1-1 TRBV19 CASSRRPGQGNTEAFF TGTGCCAGTAGTAGAAGACCGGGACAGGGGAACACTGAAGCTTTCTTT
few TRBD2 TRBJ2-7 TRBV20-1 CSARESRSGLAGRLYEQYF TGCAGTGCTAGAGAATCAAGATCCGGCCTAGCGGGGCGCCTCTACGAGCAGTACTTC
NA NA TRBJ2-7 TRBV4-1 CASSPYGGYEQYF TGCGCCAGCAGCCCTTATGGGGGCTACGAGCAGTACTTC
few NA TRBJ2-7 TRBV7-2 CASSLVAAGGSYEQYF TGTGCCAGCAGCTTAGTTGCGGCAGGCGGCTCCTACGAGCAGTACTTC
few NA TRBJ1-2 TRBV20-1 CSARDTKGRGGYTF TGCAGTGCTAGAGATACTAAGGGGCGCGGAGGCTACACCTTC
few NA TRBJ2-7 TRBV4-3 CASSQDQGTYEQYF TGCGCCAGCAGCCAAGATCAGGGGACCTACGAGCAGTACTTC
few NA TRBJ1-1 TRBV7-9 CASSLAFLGGNTEAFF TGTGCCAGCAGCTTAGCGTTTCTGGGGGGGAACACTGAAGCTTTCTTT
NA TRBD1 TRBJ1-2 TRBV10-3 CAISAPGQLYGYTF TGTGCCATCAGTGCCCCGGGACAGCTCTATGGCTACACCTTC
few TRBD2 TRBJ2-5 TRBV2 CASSDWRGIGTQYF TGTGCCAGCAGTGATTGGCGGGGGATCGGGACCCAGTACTTC
few NA TRBJ1-2 TRBV10-3 CASSETTGGSYGYTF TGTGCCAGCAGTGAGACGACGGGGGGCAGCTATGGCTACACCTTC
many NA TRBJ1-4 TRBV12-3/TRBV12-4 CASSFGQGRGKLFF TGTGCCAGCAGTTTTGGGCAAGGCCGGGGAAAACTGTTTTTT
NA TRBD2 TRBJ2-5 TRBV7-2 CASSLAGMIETQYF TGTGCCAGCAGCCTAGCGGGGATGATAGAGACCCAGTACTTC
NA NA TRBJ1-4 TRBV19 CASSIVRDEKLFF TGTGCCAGTAGTATTGTCCGGGATGAAAAACTGTTTTTT
many NA TRBJ1-2 TRBV10-3 CAISHGVSVDGYTF TGTGCCATCAGTCACGGTGTGTCAGTAGATGGCTACACCTTC
NA TRBD1 TRBJ2-1 TRBV7-9 CASSPRDRAHNEQFF TGTGCCAGCAGCCCCCGGGACAGGGCACACAATGAGCAGTTCTTC
many TRBD1 TRBJ1-4 TRBV29-1 CSAMGQANEKLFF TGCAGCGCCATGGGACAGGCTAATGAAAAACTGTTTTTT
few TRBD1 TRBJ2-7 TRBV19 CASSFGQGHEQYF TGTGCCAGTAGTTTCGGACAGGGCCACGAGCAGTACTTC
NA TRBD1 TRBJ1-5 TRBV12-3/TRBV12-4 CASRADREGSNQPQHF TGTGCCAGCAGGGCGGACAGGGAAGGAAGCAATCAGCCCCAGCATTTT
many NA TRBJ1-2 TRBV12-3/TRBV12-4 CASSTALTVHGYTF TGTGCCAGCAGTACCGCCTTGACAGTTCATGGCTACACCTTC
many NA TRBJ1-5 TRBV7-6 CASSLERSGGNQPQHF TGTGCCAGCAGCTTAGAACGCTCGGGGGGCAATCAGCCCCAGCATTTT
NA NA TRBJ2-5 TRBV28 CASRNTGTLETQYF TGTGCCAGCAGGAACACCGGGACATTGGAGACCCAGTACTTC
NA NA TRBJ1-2 TRBV25-1 CASSWGGPSIGYTF TGTGCCAGCAGCTGGGGGGGACCTTCTATCGGCTACACCTTC
NA NA TRBJ1-2 TRBV29-1 CSVGGQGLYGYTF TGCAGCGTTGGGGGGCAGGGACTCTATGGCTACACCTTC
once NA TRBJ2-7 TRBV7-2 CASSSYSGTGQYF TGTGCCAGCAGCTCCTATAGCGGGACAGGACAGTACTTC
many TRBD1 TRBJ2-5 TRBV10-3 CAISGQGDPGAQYF TGTGCCATCAGTGGACAGGGGGACCCAGGGGCCCAGTACTTC
few NA TRBJ1-3 TRBV19 CASRGTATPSGNTIYF TGTGCCAGCCGGGGGACGGCGACCCCCTCTGGAAACACCATATATTTT
NA TRBD2 TRBJ2-7 TRBV12-3/TRBV12-4 CASSPRTSSDEQYF TGTGCCAGCAGCCCTCGGACTAGTAGTGACGAGCAGTACTTC